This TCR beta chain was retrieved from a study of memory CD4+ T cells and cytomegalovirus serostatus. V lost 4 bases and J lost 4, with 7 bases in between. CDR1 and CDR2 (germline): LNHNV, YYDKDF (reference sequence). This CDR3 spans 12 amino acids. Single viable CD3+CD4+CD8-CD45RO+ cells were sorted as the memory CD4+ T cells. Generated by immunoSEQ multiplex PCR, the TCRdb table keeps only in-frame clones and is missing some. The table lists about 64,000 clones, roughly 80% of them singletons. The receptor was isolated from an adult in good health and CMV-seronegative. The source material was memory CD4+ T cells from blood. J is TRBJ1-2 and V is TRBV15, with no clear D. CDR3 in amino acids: CATSTQGYGYTF. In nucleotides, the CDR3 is TGTGCCACCAGCACTCAAGGCTATGGCTACACCTTC.